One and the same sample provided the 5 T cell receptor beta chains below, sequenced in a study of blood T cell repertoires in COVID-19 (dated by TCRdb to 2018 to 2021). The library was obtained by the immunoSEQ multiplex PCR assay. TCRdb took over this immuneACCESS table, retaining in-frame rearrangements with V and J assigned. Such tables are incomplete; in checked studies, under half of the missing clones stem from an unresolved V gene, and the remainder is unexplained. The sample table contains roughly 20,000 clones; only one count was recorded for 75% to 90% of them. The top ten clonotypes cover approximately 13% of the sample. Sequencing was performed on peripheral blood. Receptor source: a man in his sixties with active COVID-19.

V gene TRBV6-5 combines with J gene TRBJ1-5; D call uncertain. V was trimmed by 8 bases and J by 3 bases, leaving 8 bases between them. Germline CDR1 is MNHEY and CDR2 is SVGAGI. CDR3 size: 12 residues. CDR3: CASAEDNQPQHF. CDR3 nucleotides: TGTGCCAGCGCGGAGGACAATCAGCCCCAGCATTTT.

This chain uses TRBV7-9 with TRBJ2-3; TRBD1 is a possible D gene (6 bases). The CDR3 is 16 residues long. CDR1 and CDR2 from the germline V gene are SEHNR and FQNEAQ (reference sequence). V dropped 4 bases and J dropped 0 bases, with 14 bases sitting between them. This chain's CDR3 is CASSYLSGVSTDTQYF. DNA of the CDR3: TGTGCCAGCAGCTATCTCTCAGGGGTTAGCACAGATACGCAGTATTTT.

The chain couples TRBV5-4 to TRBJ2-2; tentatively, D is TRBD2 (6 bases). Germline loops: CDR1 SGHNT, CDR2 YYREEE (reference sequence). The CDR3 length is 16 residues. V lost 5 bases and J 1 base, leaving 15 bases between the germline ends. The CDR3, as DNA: TGTGCCAGCAGGGGGGGTGGCAGGGTGAACACCGGGGAGCTGTTTTTT. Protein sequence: CASRGGGRVNTGELFF.

The CDR3 coding sequence is TGTGCCAGCAGCGCCGGTGGGGGGGCTTGGAGCAATCAGCCCCAGCATTTT. It translates to CASSAGGGAWSNQPQHF. The chain uses TRBV9 and TRBJ1-5; the D gene is possibly TRBD1 (6 bases). The CDR3 length is 17 residues. Per germline, CDR1 SGDLS and CDR2 YYNGEE. V dropped 3 bases and J dropped 1 base, with 17 bases sitting between them.

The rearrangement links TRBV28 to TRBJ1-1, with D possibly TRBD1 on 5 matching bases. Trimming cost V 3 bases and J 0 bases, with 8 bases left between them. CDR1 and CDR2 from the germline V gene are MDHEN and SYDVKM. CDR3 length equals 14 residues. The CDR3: CASSLTDLNTEAFF. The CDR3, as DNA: TGTGCCAGCAGTTTGACAGATTTGAACACTGAAGCTTTCTTT.